A single sample is the source of the 30 T cell receptor beta chains below, sequenced in a study of blood T cells in healthy people across ages. Combining a sample-barcoded 5' primer with a J-beta primer mix, a second PCR ran for about 7 to 11 cycles. TCRdb reprocessed the 5' RACE reads with MiXCR, giving one entry per CDR3 protein. The repertoire holds some 1.6 million distinct CDR3 sequences, with approximately 32% as singletons. The sequencing sample was made of blood. The receptor source for this set is a woman in her thirties in good health.

V usage is TRBV20-1 and J usage is TRBJ2-3, with D possibly matching TRBD2 (6 bases). The CDR3 totals 12 residues. The V end was cut by 5 bases, the J end by 4 bases, with 10 bases between. Germline V gives CDR1 DFQATT, CDR2 SNEGSKA (reference sequence). The CDR3 nucleotides read TGCAGTGCTGGGGAGGAGCCAGATACGCAGTATTTT. Its protein is CSAGEEPDTQYF.

The V and J genes are TRBV27 and TRBJ1-4, with D perhaps matching TRBD1 (6 bases). CDR3 length: 15 amino acids. Germline V gene lookup returns CDR1 MNHEY and CDR2 SMNVEV (reference sequence). V lost 7 bases and J lost 3, with 15 bases in between. The CDR3 nucleotides read TGTGCCAGCACCTCTAACAGGGAGGCTAATGAAAAACTGTTTTTT. Translating gives CASTSNREANEKLFF.

The chain employs TRBV9 and TRBJ2-7; 11 nucleotides line up with TRBD1. The CDR3 spans 17 residues. Germline V gives CDR1 SGDLS, CDR2 YYNGEE. Losses at the gene ends were 0 bases for V and 1 base for J; bases not matched to a gene: 6. The CDR3 bases are TGTGCCAGCAGCGTAGGGACAGGGGGCGGAATTTCCTACGAGCAGTACTTC. It specifies CASSVGTGGGISYEQYF.

The CDR3 is CASSSRRDRGYRSDNEQYF. In nucleotides, the CDR3 is TGTGCCAGCAGCTCCCGCCGGGACAGGGGGTATCGGTCGGACAATGAGCAGTACTTC. The rearrangement links TRBV27 to TRBJ2-5, with 11 bases aligning to TRBD1. The junction had 26 bases not matched to a gene; V was cut back by 6 bases and J by 11 bases. The CDR3 contains 19 residues. Germline CDR1 is MNHEY and CDR2 is SMNVEV (reference sequence).

The chain combines TRBV28 with TRBJ1-2, with D uncertain. The germline V gene has CDR1 MDHEN and CDR2 SYDVKM. The CDR3 runs 14 residues. The ends were cut back, 6 bases at V and 4 bases at J, with 15 bases in the middle. Here the CDR3 DNA reads TGTGCCAGCAGCCGAATCGGTGATCCCTATGGCTACACCTTC. It specifies CASSRIGDPYGYTF.

This chain links TRBV9 with TRBJ2-5; tentative D call: TRBD1 (5 bases). Looked up from germline, CDR1 is SGDLS and CDR2 is YYNGEE. The CDR3 has 13 residues. V was pared by 1 base and J by 5 bases, with 9 bases between. In nucleotides, the CDR3 is TGTGCCAGCAGCGTATGGCCAGGGGAGACCCAGTACTTC. Amino acid sequence: CASSVWPGETQYF.

This sequence joins TRBV5-1 and TRBJ2-7, with TRBD2 identical over 13 bases. Germline V gene lookup returns CDR1 SGHRS and CDR2 YFSETQ. This CDR3 comprises 16 residues. V was clipped by 4 bases and J by 1 base; unmatched bases: 5. DNA for the CDR3: TGCGCCAGCAGCGAGGGGACTAGCGGGATTTCCTACGAGCAGTACTTC. This encodes CASSEGTSGISYEQYF.

The gene calls are TRBV9 and TRBJ2-2; tentative D call: TRBD2 (5 bases). The V end lost 5 bases, the J end lost 4 bases, and 18 bases lay between the germline ends. In germline, CDR1 is SGDLS, CDR2 YYNGEE. This CDR3 has 16 amino acids. CDR3 loop: CASRSYGLASTGELFF. The CDR3 DNA follows: TGTGCCAGCAGAAGCTATGGGCTAGCCAGCACCGGGGAGCTGTTTTTT.

The gene calls are TRBV27 and TRBJ1-4, with D maybe TRBD1 (6 bases). Per the germline V gene, CDR1 is MNHEY and CDR2 is SMNVEV (reference sequence). Deletions cut 7 bases from V and 8 bases from J, with 14 bases between. The CDR3 spans 13 residues. The CDR3, as DNA: TGTGCCAGCACCGGCACAGGGAACGAAAAACTGTTTTTT. Amino acid sequence: CASTGTGNEKLFF.

Comments on this clonotype: One end of the junction does not line up with germline, which may come from a read error. The CDR3 reads CGASYGGGTDTQYF. The CDR3 nucleotides are TGCGGTGCTAGTTATGGCGGGGGCACAGATACGCAGTATTTT. The chain is built from TRBV20-1 and TRBJ2-3; D possibly corresponds to TRBD2 (6 bases). The CDR3 sequence is 14 residues long. Per the germline V gene, CDR1 is DFQATT and CDR2 is SNEGSKA (reference sequence).

The V call is TRBV7-2, the J call TRBJ2-7, with 7 bases identical to TRBD1. The CDR3 covers 13 residues. Per the germline V gene, CDR1 is SGHTA and CDR2 is FQGNSA. The J segment lost 5 bases and the V segment lost 4 bases, leaving 5 bases of the junction unmatched. CDR3 loop: CASSSPTGNEQYF. DNA of the CDR3: TGTGCCAGCAGCTCACCGACAGGGAACGAGCAGTACTTC. Combining the CDR3 with reference TRBV7-2 and TRBJ2-7 gives the whole variable domain GAGVSQSPSNKVTEKGKDVELRCDPISGHTALYWYRQSLGQGLEFLIYFQGNSAPDKSGLPSDRFSAERTGGSVSTLTIQRTQQEDSAVYLCASSSPTGNEQYFGPGTRLTVT.

The chain is built from TRBV5-1 and TRBJ2-1; 11 bases are a match to TRBD2. J lost 12 bases, V lost 4 bases, and 12 bases had no gene match. The CDR3 runs 15 residues. CDR1 and CDR2 from the germline V gene are SGHRS and YFSETQ. CDR3 region: CASSVLAGGVDGQFF. The CDR3 DNA reads TGCGCCAGCAGCGTCCTAGCGGGGGGAGTGGATGGGCAGTTCTTC.

To note about this clonotype: This could be a read error, since a much larger clone is one nucleotide away. The chain employs TRBV10-3 and TRBJ2-1; no reliable D call. Trimming cost V 6 bases and J 0 bases, with 9 bases left between them. This CDR3 spans 14 amino acids. Germline V gene sequence: CDR1 ENHRY, CDR2 SYGVKD. The CDR3 nucleotides read TGTGCCATCAGGGGAAGAAGCTCCTACAATGAGCAGTTCTTC. Translating it yields CAIRGRSSYNEQFF.

This chain connects TRBV4-1 to TRBJ2-7, with 7 positions matching TRBD2. Germline trimming cut 5 bases from V and 3 bases from J; bases unmatched to any gene: 7. Germline V gives CDR1 MGHRA, CDR2 YSYEKL. The CDR3 is 14 amino acids. The CDR3 sequence is CASSTYSGGYEQYF. The DNA of the CDR3 is TGCGCCAGCAGCACCTACTCGGGGGGCTACGAGCAGTACTTC.

This clonotype was seen repeatedly, ten times or more. The V and J genes are TRBV12-3 or TRBV12-4 and TRBJ2-3; 7 bases match TRBD2. CDR3 size: 16 residues. With 1 base clipped from V and 1 base from J, the junction kept 5 bases outside the gene matches. The CDR3 here is CASSLEMSGGTDTQYF. The CDR3, as DNA: TGTGCCAGCAGTTTAGAGATGAGCGGGGGCACAGATACGCAGTATTTT.

The chain has TRBV27 and TRBJ2-3, with a possible D match to TRBD2 (6 bases). V lost 0 bases to trimming and J lost 6 bases, with 19 bases between them. The CDR3 runs to 17 residues. The germline gives CDR1 MNHEY, CDR2 SMNVEV (reference sequence). This chain's CDR3 is CASSLSKGLLSGDTQYF. The CDR3 DNA reads as TGTGCCAGCAGTTTATCGAAGGGACTTCTCTCGGGGGATACGCAGTATTTT.

The V call is TRBV12-3 or TRBV12-4, the J call TRBJ1-1; D unclear. This CDR3 contains 14 residues. V was pared by 6 bases and J by 0 bases, with 11 bases between. CDR3 loop: CASSKHGVNTEAFF. CDR3 bases: TGTGCCAGCAGCAAGCACGGGGTGAACACTGAAGCTTTCTTT.

This clonotype was detected a few times. This sequence joins TRBV20-1 and TRBJ2-1, with TRBD1 as a possible D gene (6 bases). The germline V gene encodes CDR1 DFQATT and CDR2 SNEGSKA (reference sequence). Trimming stripped 3 bases from V and 2 bases from J, with 11 bases between. This CDR3 contains 14 residues. This CDR3 is CSARGHRTYNEQFF. The CDR3, as DNA: TGCAGTGCTAGGGGACACCGAACCTACAATGAGCAGTTCTTC.

J is TRBJ2-3 and V is TRBV5-1; no definite D call. Trimming pared 1 base from V and 4 bases from J, leaving 10 bases between. The length of the CDR3 is 14 residues. Germline lookup yields CDR1 SGHRS and CDR2 YFSETQ. CDR3: CASSLISGSDTQYF. The CDR3 DNA sequence: TGCGCCAGCAGCTTGATCTCGGGTTCAGATACGCAGTATTTT.

This clonotype appeared a few times. The chain joins TRBV28 to TRBJ2-3, with D hard to call. The ends were cut back, 3 bases at V and 4 bases at J, with 5 bases in the middle. Germline V CDR1 and CDR2: MDHEN, SYDVKM. The CDR3 is made up of 12 amino acids. The CDR3 DNA is TGTGCCAGCAGTTTCGAATCAGATACGCAGTATTTT. Translating it yields CASSFESDTQYF. Together with reference TRBV28 and TRBJ2-3, the CDR3 gives the full variable domain: DVKVTQSSRYLVKRTGEKVFLECVQDMDHENMFWYRQDPGLGLRLIYFSYDVKMKEKGDIPEGYSVSREKKERFSLILESASTNQTSMYLCASSFESDTQYFGPGTRLTVL.

Turning to this clonotype: A read error may be the cause here, since a much bigger clone is one base away. The chain recombines TRBV6-6 with TRBJ2-1, with D possibly being TRBD1 or TRBD2 (5 bases each). The V gene's germline CDR1 is MNHNY and CDR2 SVGAGI (reference sequence). This CDR3 contains 17 residues. Trimming cost V 2 bases and J 5 bases, with 19 bases left between them. The CDR3 nucleotides are TGTGCCAGCAGTTACCCCGAAGCACTAGTGGGGGACAATGAGCAGTTCTTC. Amino acids: CASSYPEALVGDNEQFF.

This chain uses TRBV6-1 with TRBJ2-3; 11 bases align to TRBD2. CDR1 is MNHNS and CDR2 is SASEGT in the germline V gene. The CDR3 extends over 22 amino acids. With V trimmed by 6 bases and J by 0 bases, 23 bases remained unmatched. CDR3 bases: TGTGCCAGCAGCCCCGGTATCAGAAGAATACTAGCGGGGGACTCTAGCACAGATACGCAGTATTTT. Encoded protein: CASSPGIRRILAGDSSTDTQYF.

CDR3 sequence (DNA): TGTGCCAGCAGCGACTACGGAGCGGACGGGTACAATGAGCAGTTCTTC. Translated, it gives CASSDYGADGYNEQFF. The chain has TRBV9 and TRBJ2-1; the D gene is possibly TRBD2 (5 bases). Germline V gene lookup returns CDR1 SGDLS and CDR2 YYNGEE. The V end was cut by 3 bases, the J end by 4 bases, with 17 bases between. This CDR3 is 16 amino acids long.

This clonotype was recorded a few times. V usage is TRBV20-1 and J usage is TRBJ2-1; 11 bases line up with TRBD2. The CDR3 length is 14 residues. Germline V gives CDR1 DFQATT, CDR2 SNEGSKA (reference sequence). J gave up 8 bases and V 6 bases, and 9 bases lay outside the gene matches. CDR3 in DNA: TGCAGTGCCCCACTAGCGGGAGTCGGCGATGAGCAGTTCTTC. This encodes CSAPLAGVGDEQFF.

The chain has TRBV12-3 or TRBV12-4 and TRBJ2-1, with 8 bases fitting TRBD2. The CDR3 sequence is 16 residues long. Unmatched junction bases numbered 10, after V lost 5 bases and J lost 4 bases. CDR3 residues: CASSLTAGGLYNEQFF. DNA of the CDR3: TGTGCCAGCAGTCTAACCGCGGGGGGCCTATACAATGAGCAGTTCTTC.

The rearrangement joins TRBV20-1 to TRBJ1-6, with D hard to call. Trimming removed 3 bases at V and 9 bases at J, with 9 bases between. This CDR3 is 12 amino acids long. Germline V gene sequence: CDR1 DFQATT, CDR2 SNEGSKA (reference sequence). This CDR3 is CSASRLGSPLHF. The CDR3 region has the DNA TGCAGTGCTAGCCGACTGGGTTCACCCCTCCACTTT.

This clonotype was observed a handful of times. The chain has TRBV20-1 and TRBJ1-6; 7 nucleotides line up with TRBD1. CDR3 length: 11 residues. After removal of 5 bases from V and 9 bases from J, the junction contained 1 base not matched to a gene. CDR1 and CDR2 from the germline V gene are DFQATT and SNEGSKA (reference sequence). CDR3 residues: CSARQGSPLHF. The CDR3, as DNA: TGCAGTGCTCGACAGGGTTCACCCCTCCACTTT.

The chain links TRBV4-1 to TRBJ1-5; D is ambiguous. The V end lost 4 bases, the J end lost 6 bases, and 10 bases lay between the germline ends. CDR1 and CDR2 (germline): MGHRA, YSYEKL. This CDR3 contains 13 residues. The CDR3 nucleotides are TGCGCCAGCAGCCCATGGTTGGGTCAGCCCCAGCATTTT. It codes for CASSPWLGQPQHF.

Ten or more counts support this clonotype. V gene TRBV5-1 combines with J gene TRBJ2-5, with a weak D call TRBD2 (5 bases). The CDR3 is 14 residues long. V was pared by 5 bases and J by 1 base, with 12 bases between. CDR1 is SGHRS and CDR2 is YFSETQ in the germline V gene. CDR3 region: CASREEMGQETQYF. In nucleotides, the CDR3 is TGCGCCAGCAGGGAGGAGATGGGCCAAGAGACCCAGTACTTC.

This clonotype was detected a few times. V usage is TRBV12-3 or TRBV12-4 and J usage is TRBJ1-1, with 8 nucleotides matching TRBD1. The junction had 11 bases not matched to a gene; V was cut back by 5 bases and J by 6 bases. The CDR3 length is 15 residues. The DNA of the CDR3 is TGTGCCAGCAGTCCCGGTGTCAGGGGGCACGCTGAAGCTTTCTTT. This sequence encodes CASSPGVRGHAEAFF.